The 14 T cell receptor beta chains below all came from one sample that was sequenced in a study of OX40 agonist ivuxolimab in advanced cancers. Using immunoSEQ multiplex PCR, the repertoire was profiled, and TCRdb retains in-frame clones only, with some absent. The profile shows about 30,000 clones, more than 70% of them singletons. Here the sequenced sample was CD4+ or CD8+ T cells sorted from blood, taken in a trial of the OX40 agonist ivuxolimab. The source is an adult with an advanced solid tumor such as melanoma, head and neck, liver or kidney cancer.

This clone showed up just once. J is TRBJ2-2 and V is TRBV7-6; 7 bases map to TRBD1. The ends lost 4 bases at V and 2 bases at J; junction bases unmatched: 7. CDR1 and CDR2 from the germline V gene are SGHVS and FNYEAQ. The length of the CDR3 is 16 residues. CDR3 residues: CASSSPRQGNTGELFF. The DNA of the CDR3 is TGTGCCAGCAGCTCACCTCGACAGGGCAACACCGGGGAGCTGTTTTTT.

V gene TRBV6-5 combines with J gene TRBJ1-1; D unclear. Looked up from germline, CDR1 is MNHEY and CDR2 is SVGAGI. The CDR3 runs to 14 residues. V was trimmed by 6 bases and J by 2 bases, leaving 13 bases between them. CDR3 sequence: CASRPRTVNTEAFF. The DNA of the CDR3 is TGTGCCAGCAGACCCAGGACGGTTAACACTGAAGCTTTCTTT.

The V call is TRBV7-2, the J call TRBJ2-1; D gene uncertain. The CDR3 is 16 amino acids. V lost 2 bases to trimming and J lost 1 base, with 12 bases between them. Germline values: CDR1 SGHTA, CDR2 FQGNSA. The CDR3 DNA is TGTGCCAGCAGCTTATCCCCTACCCCATCCTACAATGAGCAGTTCTTC. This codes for CASSLSPTPSYNEQFF. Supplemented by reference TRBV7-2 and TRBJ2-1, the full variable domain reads GAGVSQSPSNKVTEKGKDVELRCDPISGHTALYWYRQSLGQGLEFLIYFQGNSAPDKSGLPSDRFSAERTGGSVSTLTIQRTQQEDSAVYLCASSLSPTPSYNEQFFGPGTRLTVL.

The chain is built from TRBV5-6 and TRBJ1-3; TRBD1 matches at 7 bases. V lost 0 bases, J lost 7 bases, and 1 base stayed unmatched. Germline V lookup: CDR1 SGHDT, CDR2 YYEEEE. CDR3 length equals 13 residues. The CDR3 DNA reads TGTGCCAGCAGCTTGGAACAGGGGAACACCATATATTTT. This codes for CASSLEQGNTIYF.

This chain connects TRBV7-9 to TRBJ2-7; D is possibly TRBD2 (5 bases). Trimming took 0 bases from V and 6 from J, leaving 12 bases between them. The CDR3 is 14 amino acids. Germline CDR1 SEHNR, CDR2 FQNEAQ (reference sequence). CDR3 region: CASSLAGVSGEQYF. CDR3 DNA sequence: TGTGCCAGCAGCTTAGCGGGAGTTTCGGGCGAGCAGTACTTC.

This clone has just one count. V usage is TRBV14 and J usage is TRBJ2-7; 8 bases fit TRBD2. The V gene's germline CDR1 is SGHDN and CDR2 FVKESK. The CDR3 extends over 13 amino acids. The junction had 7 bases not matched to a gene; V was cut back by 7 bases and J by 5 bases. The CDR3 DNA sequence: TGTGCCAGCACCCCGGGACTAGTAAACGAGCAGTACTTC. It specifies CASTPGLVNEQYF.

The CDR3 sequence is CASSSGGRTDTQYF. Written as DNA, the CDR3 is TGTGCCAGCAGCTCCGGGGGTCGTACAGATACGCAGTATTTT. The rearrangement joins TRBV9 to TRBJ2-3, with TRBD2 as a possible D gene (6 bases). V lost 4 bases and J lost 3, with 12 bases in between. CDR3 length: 14 residues. From germline, CDR1 is SGDLS and CDR2 YYNGEE.

The CDR3 protein is CATTPTPGRETQYF. The CDR3 DNA is TGTGCCACCACTCCTACGCCAGGGCGAGAGACCCAGTACTTC. This sequence joins TRBV15 and TRBJ2-5, with D perhaps matching TRBD1 (5 bases). Trimming cost V 7 bases and J 4 bases, with 16 bases left between them. The CDR3 runs 14 residues. Germline CDR1 LNHNV, CDR2 YYDKDF (reference sequence).

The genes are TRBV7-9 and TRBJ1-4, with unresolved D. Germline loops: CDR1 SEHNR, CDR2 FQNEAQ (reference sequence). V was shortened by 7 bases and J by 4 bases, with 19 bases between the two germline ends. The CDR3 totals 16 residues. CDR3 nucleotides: TGTGCCAGCAACTTGAGGAAAGGACGGGATAATGAAAAACTGTTTTTT. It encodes CASNLRKGRDNEKLFF. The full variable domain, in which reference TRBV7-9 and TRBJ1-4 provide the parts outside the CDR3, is DTGVSQNPRHKITKRGQNVTFRCDPISEHNRLYWYRQTLGQGPEFLTYFQNEAQLEKSRLLSDRFSAERPKGSFSTLEIQRTEQGDSAMYLCASNLRKGRDNEKLFFGSGTQLSVL.

The CDR3 spells CASSRDRVNYEQYF. The CDR3 coding sequence is TGCGCCAGCAGCCGGGACAGGGTTAACTACGAGCAGTACTTC. The J gene is TRBJ2-7, the V gene TRBV4-1; TRBD1 matches 9 bases. The CDR3 runs 14 residues. Germline assignment: CDR1 MGHRA and CDR2 YSYEKL. Trimming at V came to 4 bases and at J to 3 bases, leaving 4 bases not matched to a gene.

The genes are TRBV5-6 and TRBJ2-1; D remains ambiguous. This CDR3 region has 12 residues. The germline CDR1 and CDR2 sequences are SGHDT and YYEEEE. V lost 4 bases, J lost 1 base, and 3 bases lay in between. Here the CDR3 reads CASSESYNEQFF. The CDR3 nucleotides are TGTGCCAGCAGCGAGTCCTACAATGAGCAGTTCTTC.

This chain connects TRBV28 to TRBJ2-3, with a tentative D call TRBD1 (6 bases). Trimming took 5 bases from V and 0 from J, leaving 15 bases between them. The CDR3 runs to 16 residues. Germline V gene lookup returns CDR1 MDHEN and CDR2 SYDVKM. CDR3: CASSRASGASTDTQYF. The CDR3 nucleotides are TGTGCCAGCAGTCGAGCCTCAGGGGCGAGCACAGATACGCAGTATTTT.

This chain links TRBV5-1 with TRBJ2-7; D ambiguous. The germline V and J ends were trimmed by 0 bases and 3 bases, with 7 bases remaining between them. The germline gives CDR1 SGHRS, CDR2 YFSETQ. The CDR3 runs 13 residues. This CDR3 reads CASSLAPGYEQYF. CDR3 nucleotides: TGCGCCAGCAGCTTGGCGCCGGGCTACGAGCAGTACTTC. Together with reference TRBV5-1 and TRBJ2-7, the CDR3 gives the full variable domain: KAGVTQTPRYLIKTRGQQVTLSCSPISGHRSVSWYQQTPGQGLQFLFEYFSETQRNKGNFPGRFSGRQFSNSRSEMNVSTLELGDSALYLCASSLAPGYEQYFGPGTRLTVT.

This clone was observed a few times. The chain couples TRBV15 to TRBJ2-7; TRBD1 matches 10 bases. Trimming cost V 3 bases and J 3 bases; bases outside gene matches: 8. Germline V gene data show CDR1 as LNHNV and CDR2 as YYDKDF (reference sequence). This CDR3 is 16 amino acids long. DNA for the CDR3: TGTGCCACCAGCAGGGAGCGACAGGGGGCATACTACGAGCAGTACTTC. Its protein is CATSRERQGAYYEQYF.